The 5 T cell receptor beta chains below all came from one sample that was sequenced in a study of blood T cell repertoires in COVID-19. Sequencing was performed with immunoSEQ multiplex PCR; in TCRdb, only in-frame clones are kept and a portion is missing. The repertoire has approximately 68,000 clones, 70% to 90% of them found once; the top ten carry around 2.7%. The sequenced sample consisted of peripheral blood. These TCRs come from a man between 65 and 80 years old with active or convalescent COVID-19.

CDR3 residues: CASRRSLFYEQYF. The CDR3 DNA reads as TGTGCCAGCAGGAGATCCTTGTTCTACGAGCAGTACTTC. This chain connects TRBV6-6 to TRBJ2-7; D not certain. With 6 bases removed from V and 3 bases from J, the gap between germline ends came to 12 bases. CDR1 MNHNY and CDR2 SVGAGI come from the germline V gene (reference sequence). This CDR3 comprises 13 residues.

The chain has TRBV15 and TRBJ2-5; TRBD2 matches 7 bases. CDR1 is LNHNV and CDR2 is YYDKDF in the germline V gene (reference sequence). CDR3 length: 14 amino acids. V trimming: 1 base; J trimming: 5 bases; junction bases outside the gene matches: 4. The CDR3 sequence is CATSRGRGLETQYF. The CDR3 bases are TGTGCCACCAGCAGAGGGCGGGGGTTGGAGACCCAGTACTTC.

The rearrangement joins TRBV7-8 to TRBJ1-6; tentatively, D is TRBD1 (5 bases). The CDR3 extends over 15 amino acids. Germline-derived CDR1 and CDR2 are SGHVS and FQNEAQ. V shed 1 base and J shed 9 bases, with 13 bases lying between them. The chain's CDR3 is CASSLVSRAGSPLHF. The CDR3 DNA follows: TGTGCCAGCAGCTTAGTTTCCAGGGCTGGTTCACCCCTCCACTTT.

The V call is TRBV27, the J call TRBJ1-6; maybe TRBD1 (5 bases). V was cut by 4 bases and J by 8 bases, with 15 bases left in between. Germline V lookup: CDR1 MNHEY, CDR2 SMNVEV (reference sequence). CDR3 length: 15 amino acids. CDR3 DNA sequence: TGTGCCAGCAGTTGGGGCCAGGGTAGGGATTCACCCCTCCACTTT. Amino acids: CASSWGQGRDSPLHF.

The chain uses TRBV2 and TRBJ2-7; D is possibly TRBD1 (6 bases). V was clipped by 5 bases and J by 0 bases, with 11 bases between them. CDR3 size: 14 residues. Germline loops: CDR1 SNHLY, CDR2 FYNNEI. The DNA of the CDR3 is TGTGCCAGCAGTTCAGGGGCCCGCTCCTACGAGCAGTACTTC. Amino acid sequence: CASSSGARSYEQYF.